These T cell receptor beta chains were read from a single sample in a study of cytomegalovirus exposure and HLA in healthy donors. Measured with immunoSEQ multiplex PCR; TCRdb has only the in-frame clones, and not every one. Seen here are roughly 300,000 clones, roughly nine tenths observed once, and the top ten hold more than 0.9%. Source material: PBMCs. The receptors derive from a woman in her twenties or thirties in good health and CMV-seropositive. The CDR3 runs from the conserved cysteine through the conserved F or W. A D gene is named only where the DNA matches it firmly. Clone sizes are given selectively: once, few, many, or a class where the clone is expanded.

>NA|TRBJ1-2|TRBV5-6|NA
TGTGCCAGCAGCTCGACCGACAGCCGGTATGGCTACACCTTC
CASSSTDSRYGYTF
>NA|TRBJ1-1|TRBV5-1|NA
TGCGCCAGCAGCTTCCCGCTCGGAGTAGGGGGAGATACTGAAGCTTTCTTT
CASSFPLGVGGDTEAFF
>NA|TRBJ1-5|TRBV5-4|TRBD1
TGTGCCAGCAGCTTGGGGGGGGACAGGGAGGATCAGCCCCAGCATTTT
CASSLGGDREDQPQHF
>once|TRBJ2-7|TRBV4-3|TRBD1
TGCGCCAGCAGCCAAGATGGACAGGGGTCCGAGCAGTACTTC
CASSQDGQGSEQYF
>once|TRBJ2-7|TRBV7-8|NA
TGTGCCAGCAGCTTAAAGTACGAGCAGTACTTC
CASSLKYEQYF
>NA|TRBJ1-5|TRBV2|NA
TGTGCCAGCAGTGAAGTCCCCGATGGGCCCCAGCATTTT
CASSEVPDGPQHF
>NA|TRBJ1-6|TRBV7-2|NA
TGTGCCAGCAGCTTAGTTTGGCAGGGTTGGTCACCCCTCCACTTT
CASSLVWQGWSPLHF
>NA|TRBJ1-5|TRBV5-7|TRBD1
TGTGCCAGCAGCGCGGGACAGGGGAGGGGAAAGGATCAGCCCCAGCATTTT
CASSAGQGRGKDQPQHF
>NA|TRBJ2-2|TRBV4-1|NA
TGCGCCAGCAGCCATCCCGGGGAGCTGTTTTTT
CASSHPGELFF
>NA|TRBJ2-1|TRBV7-6|TRBD2
TGTGCCAGCAGCTGGGACACCAGCGGGAGGCCCTACAATGAGCAGTTCTTC
CASSWDTSGRPYNEQFF
>NA|TRBJ2-1|TRBV9|NA
TGTGCCAGCAGTGCCGGGACATATTACAATGAGCAGTTCTTC
CASSAGTYYNEQFF
>NA|TRBJ1-1|TRBV6-5|NA
TGTGCCAGCAGTTACGGGAGTCGGGTAAACACTGAAGCTTTCTTT
CASSYGSRVNTEAFF
>NA|TRBJ1-1|TRBV28|TRBD1
TGTGCCAGCAGGGGCGGGACAGGGAGGACGGACACTGAAGCTTTCTTT
CASRGGTGRTDTEAFF
>NA|TRBJ1-2|TRBV4-3|NA
TGCGCCAGCAGCCAAGCTAGTGGGACGGCCCCTAACTATGGCTACACCTTC
CASSQASGTAPNYGYTF
>NA|TRBJ1-2|TRBV7-2|TRBD1
TGTGCCAGCAGCTTACGGTTCGTGACAGGGGCCAAAAACTATGGCTACACCTTC
CASSLRFVTGAKNYGYTF
>NA|TRBJ2-1|TRBV6-1|NA
TGTGCCAGCAGTGTAGAGCCGGGGGGCCCCTACAATGAGCAGTTCTTC
CASSVEPGGPYNEQFF
>NA|TRBJ1-2|TRBV30|NA
TGTGCCTGGAGTGGTCCCAGCGGCTCCCGGTACTATGGCTACACCTTC
CAWSGPSGSRYYGYTF
>NA|TRBJ2-5|TRBV5-1|TRBD1
TGCGCCAGCAGCTTGGGGGGACAGCAAGAGACCCAGTACTTC
CASSLGGQQETQYF
>NA|TRBJ2-3|TRBV6-5|TRBD1
TGTGCCAGCTCGGGACAGGAGATAGATACGCAGTATTTT
CASSGQEIDTQYF
>NA|TRBJ2-1|TRBV7-3|TRBD1
TGTGCCAGCAGTCCGGACAGGGGCCTCTACAATGAGCAGTTCTTC
CASSPDRGLYNEQFF
>NA|TRBJ1-5|TRBV27|NA
TGTGCCAGCAGCTGGACAGCCTCGGGCAATCAGCCCCAGCATTTT
CASSWTASGNQPQHF
>NA|TRBJ1-1|TRBV28|NA
TGTGCCAGCAGTCTCCGCAACACTGAAGCTTTCTTT
CASSLRNTEAFF
>NA|TRBJ1-6|TRBV10-3|TRBD1
TGTGCCATCAACGGTGGGCAGGGGGATAATTCACCCCTCCACTTT
CAINGGQGDNSPLHF
>NA|TRBJ2-7|TRBV30|TRBD2
TGTGCCTGGAGTGGACCTCCGACTAGCGGGACCTACGAGCAGTACTTC
CAWSGPPTSGTYEQYF
>NA|TRBJ2-2|TRBV4-3|TRBD1
TGCGCCAGCAGCCAGATACAGGGGACCACCGGGGAGCTGTTTTTT
CASSQIQGTTGELFF
>NA|TRBJ2-7|TRBV28|TRBD1
TGTGCCAGCAACACAGCTCTAAAAGGGACAGGGGGCTATTTCGAGCAGTACTTC
CASNTALKGTGGYFEQYF
>NA|TRBJ2-7|TRBV28|TRBD1
TGTGCCAGCAGTTTAAGGCAGGGGGCGGTGCAGTACTTC
CASSLRQGAVQYF
>NA|TRBJ1-5|TRBV6-1|NA
TGTGCCAGCAGTGAAGCGGGGGTAATCTCGGGGCGAAATCAGCCCCAGCATTTT
CASSEAGVISGRNQPQHF
>once|TRBJ2-7|TRBV7-8|NA
TGTGCCAGCAGCTTACCGAGACTGGAGAGGGCCGACTACGAGCAGTACTTC
CASSLPRLERADYEQYF
>NA|TRBJ2-7|TRBV27|TRBD2
TGTGCCAGCAGGACGGGGGGGCCCCGCTACGAGCAGTACTTC
CASRTGGPRYEQYF